This T cell receptor (beta chain) was recorded in a study of T cell responses to AZD1222 COVID-19 vaccine. Study in general: Analysis merged second doses at about 4 or about 12 weeks.

Germline CDR1 and CDR2: SQVTM and ANQGSEA. This CDR3 comprises 13 residues. The V end was cut by 1 base, the J end by 6 bases, with 10 bases between. Of note for this clone: Its antigen is still unknown.

Study findings and constraints: Donors were largely white British and mainly female; clonal diversity was possibly underestimated. With two AZD1222 doses given, Spike-specific TCR breadth and depth both rose. Repertoires were obtained solely post-peak T cell response.

Produced via immunoSEQ multiplex PCR; TCRdb's table is partial and in-frame only. The profile shows about 120,000 clones, roughly 87% of them singletons. The sequence was collected from an adult in good health. The sample in question was peripheral blood, obtained on day 0 of AZD1222 vaccination. The chain recombines TRBV29-1 with TRBJ2-1; D is perhaps TRBD1 (5 bases). The CDR3 reads CSVEGTPTNEQFF. DNA for the CDR3: TGCAGCGTTGAAGGGACACCTACCAATGAGCAGTTCTTC.